This section outlines one T cell receptor beta chain sequence together with its context. Antigen unknown. The data are from a study of cytomegalovirus exposure and HLA in healthy donors. Whole-study findings and limits: Several V segments, TRBV6-2 and TRBV6-3 among them, could not be told apart and were dropped. The authors later linked a missense DCLRE1C variant to TCR beta V- and J-gene trimming.

Amplification used 60 Vbeta primers and 13 Jbeta primers. The repertoire was sequenced with immunoSEQ multiplex PCR; TCRdb's copy has only in-frame clones and lacks some. The sample has 95,000 to 150,000 clones, around two thirds seen once. From germline, CDR1 is SGHNT and CDR2 YYREEE (reference sequence). The CDR3 consists of 14 residues. The ends lost 0 bases at V and 3 bases at J; junction bases unmatched: 3. The chain joins TRBV5-4 to TRBJ2-7; 7 bases match TRBD1. The TCR sequence derives from a woman in her thirties or forties in good health and CMV-seropositive. The sample was PBMCs. This CDR3 reads CASSLGGTDYEQYF. In nucleotides, the CDR3 is TGTGCCAGCAGCTTGGGTGGGACAGACTACGAGCAGTACTTC.